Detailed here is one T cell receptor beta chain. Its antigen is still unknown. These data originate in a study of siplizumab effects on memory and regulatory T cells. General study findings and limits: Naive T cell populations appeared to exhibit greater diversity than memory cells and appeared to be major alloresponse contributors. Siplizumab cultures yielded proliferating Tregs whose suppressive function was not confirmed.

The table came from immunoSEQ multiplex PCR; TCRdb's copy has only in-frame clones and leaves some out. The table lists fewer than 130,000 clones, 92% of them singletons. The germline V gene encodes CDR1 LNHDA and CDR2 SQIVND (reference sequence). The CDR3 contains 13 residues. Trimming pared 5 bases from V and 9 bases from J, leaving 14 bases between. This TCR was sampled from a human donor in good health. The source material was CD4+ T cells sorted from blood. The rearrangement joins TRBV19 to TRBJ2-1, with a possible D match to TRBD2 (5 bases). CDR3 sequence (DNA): TGTGCCAGTAGTCCAGACTATGTAGGTGAGCAGTTCTTC. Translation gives CASSPDYVGEQFF.